A selection of T cell receptor beta chains follows, all from one sample in a study of T cell responses to AZD1222 COVID-19 vaccine. Some clones are missing from TCRdb's copy, which holds only in-frame ones; the method was immunoSEQ multiplex PCR. The sample holds roughly 130,000 clones, just over 85% seen once. Sequencing was performed on peripheral blood, taken on day 0 of AZD1222 vaccination. Receptor source: an adult in good health. Both conserved end residues are part of each CDR3. Fields, in order: clone size, V gene, J gene, D gene, CDR3 DNA, CDR3 protein. D genes are given only for firm matches. Rows may omit the clone size; those that give it use once, few, many or a size class.

clone_size: NA; v_call: TRBV11-3; j_call: TRBJ2-2; d_call: NA; cdr3_nt: TGTGCCAGCAGCTCGAGTGGAGGGACCGGGGAGCTGTTTTTT; cdr3_aa: CASSSSGGTGELFF
clone_size: NA; v_call: TRBV19; j_call: TRBJ1-2; d_call: NA; cdr3_nt: TGTGCCAGTAGTCGTCTTGGGCAGGGTGGGAACTATGGCTACACCTTC; cdr3_aa: CASSRLGQGGNYGYTF
clone_size: few; v_call: TRBV5-1; j_call: TRBJ2-3; d_call: NA; cdr3_nt: TGCGCCAGCAGCCAGGACTTCACAGATACGCAGTATTTT; cdr3_aa: CASSQDFTDTQYF
clone_size: NA; v_call: TRBV9; j_call: TRBJ1-5; d_call: NA; cdr3_nt: TGTGCCAGCAGCGACGTTGGGGTGGTTTCACCCCAGCATTTT; cdr3_aa: CASSDVGVVSPQHF
clone_size: few; v_call: TRBV10-3; j_call: TRBJ2-3; d_call: NA; cdr3_nt: TGTGCCATCGCAGAACCAGGGCCCAGCACAGATACGCAGTATTTT; cdr3_aa: CAIAEPGPSTDTQYF
clone_size: NA; v_call: TRBV19; j_call: TRBJ2-7; d_call: NA; cdr3_nt: TGTGCCAGTAGTGACCAGGGCTTATCCTACGAGCAGTACTTC; cdr3_aa: CASSDQGLSYEQYF
clone_size: NA; v_call: TRBV2; j_call: TRBJ1-5; d_call: NA; cdr3_nt: TGTGCCAGCAGAGTAGGGGTGGGCAATCAGCCCCAGCATTTT; cdr3_aa: CASRVGVGNQPQHF
clone_size: NA; v_call: TRBV7-2; j_call: TRBJ2-1; d_call: TRBD2; cdr3_nt: TGTGCCAGCAGCGGAAGGACTAGCGGGAGTTCCTACAATGAGCAGTTCTTC; cdr3_aa: CASSGRTSGSSYNEQFF
clone_size: NA; v_call: TRBV4-2; j_call: TRBJ1-1; d_call: TRBD1; cdr3_nt: TGTGCCAGCGACAGGGGGCTAGAGATGAACACTGAAGCTTTCTTT; cdr3_aa: CASDRGLEMNTEAFF
clone_size: NA; v_call: TRBV7-3; j_call: TRBJ2-1; d_call: NA; cdr3_nt: TGTGCCAGCAGCTTAGTCAGCGGTTTCTCCTACAATGAGCAGTTCTTC; cdr3_aa: CASSLVSGFSYNEQFF
clone_size: NA; v_call: TRBV6-5; j_call: TRBJ2-7; d_call: TRBD2; cdr3_nt: TGTGCCAGCAGTTACGTGGGACTAGCGGACGAGCAGTACTTC; cdr3_aa: CASSYVGLADEQYF
clone_size: NA; v_call: TRBV4-1; j_call: TRBJ2-3; d_call: TRBD2; cdr3_nt: TGCGCCAGCAGCCAGGGAGGGACTTCGCTGACAGATACGCAGTATTTT; cdr3_aa: CASSQGGTSLTDTQYF
clone_size: NA; v_call: TRBV7-4; j_call: TRBJ2-3; d_call: TRBD1; cdr3_nt: TGTGCCAGCAGCACCTACAGGGGGCGGAACACAGATACGCAGTATTTT; cdr3_aa: CASSTYRGRNTDTQYF
clone_size: NA; v_call: TRBV7-2; j_call: TRBJ2-1; d_call: NA; cdr3_nt: TGTGCCAGCAGCTTAGCCTTAAAGGGGGGTCAGCAGTTCTTC; cdr3_aa: CASSLALKGGQQFF
clone_size: NA; v_call: TRBV4-1; j_call: TRBJ2-6; d_call: TRBD1; cdr3_nt: TGCGCCAGCAGCCAAGTCTTGCGGCAGGGGGTTTCTGGGGCCAACGTCCTGACTTTC; cdr3_aa: CASSQVLRQGVSGANVLTF
clone_size: NA; v_call: TRBV29-1; j_call: TRBJ1-1; d_call: NA; cdr3_nt: TGCAGCGTTCGCCGGCAGGAAACTGAAGCTTTCTTT; cdr3_aa: CSVRRQETEAFF
clone_size: few; v_call: TRBV7-3; j_call: TRBJ1-1; d_call: NA; cdr3_nt: TGTGCCAGCAGCACCCAGGGGTGGGGGACTGAAGCTTTCTTT; cdr3_aa: CASSTQGWGTEAFF
clone_size: NA; v_call: TRBV12-3/TRBV12-4; j_call: TRBJ1-5; d_call: NA; cdr3_nt: TGTGCCAGCAGCTACAATCAGCCCCAGCATTTT; cdr3_aa: CASSYNQPQHF
clone_size: NA; v_call: TRBV19; j_call: TRBJ2-7; d_call: NA; cdr3_nt: TGTGCCAGTAGTTCAGGACACTACGAGCAGTACTTC; cdr3_aa: CASSSGHYEQYF
clone_size: NA; v_call: TRBV2; j_call: TRBJ2-5; d_call: NA; cdr3_nt: TGTGCCAGCAGCGAAATTAACGGAGCGGAAGCATGGGAGACCCAGTACTTC; cdr3_aa: CASSEINGAEAWETQYF
clone_size: NA; v_call: TRBV30; j_call: TRBJ1-1; d_call: NA; cdr3_nt: TGTGCCTCTACCGGGGGTGGCACTGAAGCTTTCTTT; cdr3_aa: CASTGGGTEAFF
clone_size: NA; v_call: TRBV6-6; j_call: TRBJ1-6; d_call: NA; cdr3_nt: TGTGCCAGCAGGACACGGGACCTGCTGAATTCACCCCTCCACTTT; cdr3_aa: CASRTRDLLNSPLHF
clone_size: NA; v_call: TRBV7-8; j_call: TRBJ1-2; d_call: TRBD1; cdr3_nt: TGTGCCAGCAGCTTAGCAGGGGGCCCAGCTAACTATGGCTACACCTTC; cdr3_aa: CASSLAGGPANYGYTF
clone_size: few; v_call: TRBV5-4; j_call: TRBJ1-6; d_call: NA; cdr3_nt: TGTGCCAGCAGCTCAGGTTCCGGGACGGCGAATTCACCCCTCCACTTT; cdr3_aa: CASSSGSGTANSPLHF
clone_size: NA; v_call: TRBV28; j_call: TRBJ2-7; d_call: NA; cdr3_nt: TGTGCCAGCAGCGGGTCATTATACGAGCAGTACTTC; cdr3_aa: CASSGSLYEQYF
clone_size: NA; v_call: TRBV6-5; j_call: TRBJ2-3; d_call: NA; cdr3_nt: TGTGCCAGCAGTTTCGGCGGTTTCACAGATACGCAGTATTTT; cdr3_aa: CASSFGGFTDTQYF
clone_size: once; v_call: TRBV7-8; j_call: TRBJ1-5; d_call: NA; cdr3_nt: TGTGCCAGCAGCTTGGCCGACAGATCCAATCAGCCCCAGCATTTT; cdr3_aa: CASSLADRSNQPQHF
clone_size: once; v_call: TRBV19; j_call: TRBJ1-1; d_call: NA; cdr3_nt: TGTGCCAGTAGTGCCCAGGGAAGGTACACTGAAGCTTTCTTT; cdr3_aa: CASSAQGRYTEAFF
clone_size: NA; v_call: TRBV5-5; j_call: TRBJ2-7; d_call: NA; cdr3_nt: TGTGCCAGCAGCGCTTTCCCGGGACTCTCCTACGAGCAGTACTTC; cdr3_aa: CASSAFPGLSYEQYF
clone_size: NA; v_call: TRBV12-3/TRBV12-4; j_call: TRBJ1-5; d_call: NA; cdr3_nt: TGTGCCACGATGACAGGAGGCAATCAGCCCCAGCATTTT; cdr3_aa: CATMTGGNQPQHF
clone_size: NA; v_call: TRBV6-5; j_call: TRBJ2-1; d_call: NA; cdr3_nt: TGTGCCAGCAGGGATAGCGTCCGTCGCGGTGAGCAGTTCTTC; cdr3_aa: CASRDSVRRGEQFF
clone_size: NA; v_call: TRBV5-6; j_call: TRBJ2-4; d_call: NA; cdr3_nt: TGTGCCAGCAGCTTCCGGGACGGAGTAAACATTCAGTACTTC; cdr3_aa: CASSFRDGVNIQYF